Listed here is a single T cell receptor (beta chain). J was trimmed by 7 bases and V by 0 bases; bases with no gene match: 4. CDR3 length equals 13 residues. In germline, CDR1 is SGHRS, CDR2 YFSETQ. This record comes from a study of blood T cell repertoires in COVID-19. Turning to the study itself: The analysed material was cDNA or gDNA that came from T cells, B-cell-depleted T cells, or PBMCs.

Here immunoSEQ multiplex PCR was the method, and the copy in TCRdb shows in-frame clones only, minus some. The table lists 150,000 to 200,000 clones, approximately 90% of them singletons. The J gene is TRBJ2-7, the V gene TRBV5-1; 7 bases match TRBD1. Input material: peripheral blood. This receptor was taken from a man between 18 and 29 years old with acute or convalescent COVID-19. This CDR3 is CASSLGQGREQYF. DNA for the CDR3: TGCGCCAGCAGCTTGGGACAGGGAAGGGAGCAGTACTTC.